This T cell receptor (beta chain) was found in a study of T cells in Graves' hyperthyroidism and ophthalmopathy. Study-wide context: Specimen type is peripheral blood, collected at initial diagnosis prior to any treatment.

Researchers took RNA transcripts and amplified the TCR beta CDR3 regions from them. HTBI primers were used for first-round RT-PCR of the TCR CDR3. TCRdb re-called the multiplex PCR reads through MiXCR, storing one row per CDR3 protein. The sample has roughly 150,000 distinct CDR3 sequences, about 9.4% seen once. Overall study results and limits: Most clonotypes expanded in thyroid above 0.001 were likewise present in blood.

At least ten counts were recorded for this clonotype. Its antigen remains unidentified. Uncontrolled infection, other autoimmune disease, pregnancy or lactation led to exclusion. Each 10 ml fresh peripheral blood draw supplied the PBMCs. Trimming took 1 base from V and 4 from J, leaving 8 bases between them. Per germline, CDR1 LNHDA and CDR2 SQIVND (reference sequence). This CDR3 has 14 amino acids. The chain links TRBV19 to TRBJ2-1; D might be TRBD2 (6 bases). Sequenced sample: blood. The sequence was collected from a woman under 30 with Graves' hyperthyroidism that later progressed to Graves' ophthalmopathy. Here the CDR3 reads CASSIVAGYNEQFF. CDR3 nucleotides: TGTGCCAGTAGTATAGTTGCGGGATACAATGAGCAGTTCTTC.